This T cell receptor beta chain was recorded in a study of lymphopenia after photon versus proton radiotherapy. The table came from immunoSEQ multiplex PCR; TCRdb's copy has only in-frame clones and leaves some out. In the table there are about 26,000 clones, around 83% of which are singletons. The study's findings and limits: Oligoclonal CD8+ Temra expansion after nadir drove photon patients' diversity drop.

Worth noting for this clone: Its matching antigen is unknown.

Per germline, CDR1 SGHRS and CDR2 YFSETQ. The CDR3 spans 16 residues. The chain is built from TRBV5-1 and TRBJ2-7, with TRBD2 matching 10 bases. TRBJ2-5 matches the DNA end more closely, so the J call is doubtful. Sequencing was performed on peripheral blood, taken from a patient treated with photon-based radiotherapy. This TCR was recovered from a man aged 30-40 years with gastric cancer. Written as DNA, the CDR3 is TGCGCCAGCAGCCCCCAAGGGACTAGCGAAGTAGAGACCCAGTACTTC. It specifies CASSPQGTSEVETQYF.